The 9 T cell receptor beta chains given below trace back to one sample, sequenced in a study of identical twins. TCRdb processed the 5' RACE reads anew with MiXCR; each CDR3 protein has one entry. Of a few hundred thousand distinct CDR3 sequences detected, 9% to 15% appear once; the ten largest clones hold 7.2%. The sample also formed part of further work on yellow fever vaccine responses in identical twins.

Specimen: CD8+ T cells sorted from blood. These receptors came from a woman between 18 and 30 years old in good health.

This clonotype has more than one count but fewer than ten. This chain's CDR3 is CASSQDTGDEQFF. Written as DNA, the CDR3 is TGTGCCAGCAGCCAAGATACCGGGGATGAGCAGTTCTTC. V usage is TRBV4-2 and J usage is TRBJ2-1, with D possibly matching TRBD2 (5 bases). Trimming cost V 0 bases and J 8 bases, with 8 bases left between them. The germline gives CDR1 LGHNA, CDR2 YNFKEQ. CDR3 size: 13 residues.

A few counts support this clonotype. CDR3 in DNA: TGTGCCAGCAGTTACGGGCAGGACACCGGGGAGCTGTTTTTT. Translated: CASSYGQDTGELFF. This rearrangement joins TRBV6-5 to TRBJ2-2; unclear D gene. CDR1 and CDR2 (germline): MNHEY, SVGAGI. Trimming shortened V by 2 bases and J by 3 bases, and 7 bases separated the two germline ends. The CDR3 loop spans 14 amino acids.

A note on this clonotype: A single base separates this from a much larger clone, so it may be a read error. The chain recombines TRBV24-1 with TRBJ2-3; the match to TRBD1 covers 8 bases. CDR3 length: 17 amino acids. Looked up from germline, CDR1 is KGHDR and CDR2 is SFDVKD. This CDR3 reads CATRDYLDRGSGDTQYF. DNA for the CDR3: TGTGCCACCAGAGATTATCTAGACAGGGGATCGGGAGATACGCAGTATTTT.

This clonotype was picked up a small number of times. J is TRBJ2-1 and V is TRBV6-1; 7 positions agree with TRBD2. CDR3 length equals 14 residues. CDR1 and CDR2 (germline): MNHNS, SASEGT. The V and J ends lost 8 bases and 0 bases, in that order; junction bases with no gene match: 4. Here the CDR3 DNA reads TGTGCCAGCGCCGGGGGGAGCTCCTACAATGAGCAGTTCTTC. It yields the protein CASAGGSSYNEQFF.

This clonotype came up a few times. The V call is TRBV13, the J call TRBJ2-7; 7 nucleotides match TRBD2. This CDR3 region has 13 residues. Germline lookup yields CDR1 PRHDT and CDR2 FYEKMQ (reference sequence). J lost 0 bases, V lost 8 bases, and 4 bases had no gene match. The CDR3 DNA sequence: TGTGCCAGCGGGCTAGCGGTCTCCTACGAGCAGTACTTC. This translates into CASGLAVSYEQYF.

This clonotype was picked up a small number of times. The CDR3: CASSFQGREQYV. The CDR3 region has the DNA TGTGCCAGCAGCTTTCAAGGACGCGAGCAGTACGTC. This rearrangement joins TRBV7-9 to TRBJ2-7; the D is unclear. Germline V gives CDR1 SEHNR, CDR2 FQNEAQ (reference sequence). V shed 3 bases and J shed 6 bases, with 9 bases lying between them. The CDR3 length is 12 residues.

The chain combines TRBV6-1 with TRBJ2-1; 9 nucleotides align to TRBD1. This CDR3 spans 15 amino acids. J was trimmed by 8 bases and V by 2 bases; bases with no gene match: 7. Germline V CDR1 and CDR2: MNHNS, SASEGT. The CDR3 sequence: CASSERDRVKDEQFF. CDR3 bases: TGTGCCAGCAGTGAAAGGGACAGGGTAAAGGATGAGCAGTTCTTC.

This clonotype was picked up a small number of times. The rearrangement uses TRBV10-2 and TRBJ2-2; no clear D. Germline CDR1 is WSHSY and CDR2 is SAAADI. The CDR3 is made up of 11 amino acids. V was pared by 8 bases and J by 6 bases, with 7 bases between. DNA for the CDR3: TGCGCCAGCCTGGGTGCCGGGGAGCTGTTTTTT. Protein sequence: CASLGAGELFF.

This clonotype has at least ten counts. The chain carries TRBV29-1 and TRBJ2-1; TRBD1 or TRBD2 may be the D gene (5 bases each). Between the trimmed V and J ends, which lost 4 bases and 5 bases, there was a span of 6 bases. Looked up from germline, CDR1 is SQVTM and CDR2 is ANQGSEA. The CDR3 runs 11 residues. CDR3 DNA sequence: TGCAGCGTTGTGGGGGACAATGAGCAGTTCTTC. This sequence encodes CSVVGDNEQFF.